These 10 T cell receptor beta chains were all obtained from the same sample, sequenced in a study of control samples from healthy donors and cancer patients. Produced via immunoSEQ multiplex PCR; TCRdb's table is partial and in-frame only. The data hold about 160,000 clones, with more than 85% observed a single time. The sequenced sample was blood. These receptors all come from a woman in her twenties or thirties in good health.

The J gene is TRBJ2-1, the V gene TRBV7-8; TRBD2 matches at 13 bases. CDR1 is SGHVS and CDR2 is FQNEAQ in the germline V gene. Losses at the gene ends were 5 bases for V and 3 bases for J; bases not matched to a gene: 28. The CDR3 contains 24 residues. DNA for the CDR3: TGTGCCAGCAGCCCTAACTCCACGGGGACACTATGGACTAGCGGGAGTAGGTACTACAATGAGCAGTTCTTC. Amino acid sequence: CASSPNSTGTLWTSGSRYYNEQFF.

This chain connects TRBV19 to TRBJ2-7; the match to TRBD2 covers 12 bases. The germline CDR1 and CDR2 sequences are LNHDA and SQIVND (reference sequence). The CDR3 extends over 19 amino acids. With 2 bases clipped from V and 5 bases from J, the junction kept 16 bases outside the gene matches. This CDR3 reads CASSIKLLAGGPVPHEQYF. DNA of the CDR3: TGTGCCAGTAGTATAAAGCTTCTAGCGGGAGGGCCAGTACCCCACGAGCAGTACTTC.

The rearrangement links TRBV29-1 to TRBJ2-4; D gene uncertain. CDR3 length equals 13 residues. The V end was cut by 5 bases, the J end by 3 bases, with 11 bases between. Per germline, CDR1 SQVTM and CDR2 ANQGSEA. CDR3 in DNA: TGCAGCGTTATATGGGTTGACAAAAACATTCAGTACTTC. It translates to CSVIWVDKNIQYF.

The CDR3 DNA reads as TGTGCCAGCAGCCGTGTCGGGGGGGGAGAGACCCAGTACTTC. It encodes CASSRVGGGETQYF. J is TRBJ2-5 and V is TRBV3-1 (or the pseudogene TRBV3-2); 8 nucleotides line up with TRBD2. The CDR3 has 14 residues. V dropped 4 bases and J dropped 4; count of bases not matched to a gene: 5. From germline, CDR1 is LGHDT and CDR2 YNNKEL (reference sequence).

The genes are TRBV7-2 and TRBJ2-5, with 9 bases aligning to TRBD1. With 8 bases clipped from V and 2 bases from J, the junction kept 6 bases outside the gene matches. Germline assignment: CDR1 SGHTA and CDR2 FQGNSA. The CDR3 covers 14 residues. CDR3: CASGGQGLQETQYF. The CDR3 bases are TGTGCCAGCGGGGGACAGGGCTTGCAAGAGACCCAGTACTTC.

The chain uses TRBV4-1 and TRBJ1-1; D call uncertain. Trimming left V 6 bases short and J 3 bases short, with 8 bases between. CDR1 is MGHRA, CDR2 YSYEKL, per germline. The CDR3 has 12 residues. CDR3 in amino acids: CASSSPYTEAFF. The CDR3, as DNA: TGCGCCAGCAGTTCCCCCTACACTGAAGCTTTCTTT.

This clone has just one count. V usage is TRBV7-9 and J usage is TRBJ1-5, with a possible D match to TRBD1 (6 bases). Trimming took 5 bases from V and 0 from J, leaving 11 bases between them. CDR1 is SEHNR, CDR2 FQNEAQ, per germline (reference sequence). This CDR3 region has 15 residues. The chain's CDR3 is CASSLDSYSNQPQHF. The CDR3 nucleotides are TGTGCCAGCAGCCTGGACAGCTATAGCAATCAGCCCCAGCATTTT.

The genes are TRBV6-5 and TRBJ2-3; no firm D call. Germline lookup yields CDR1 MNHEY and CDR2 SVGAGI. Trimming removed 6 bases from V and 1 base from J, with 14 bases in between. The CDR3 has 15 residues. DNA of the CDR3: TGTGCCAGCAGCGACCGCAACCGGGGCACAGATACGCAGTATTTT. Protein product: CASSDRNRGTDTQYF.

This clone was seen once. The V and J genes are TRBV4-2 and TRBJ1-5; D is ambiguous. The germline V gene has CDR1 LGHNA and CDR2 YNFKEQ. The CDR3 is made up of 15 amino acids. The V and J ends lost 1 base and 3 bases respectively, with 10 bases between them. Written as DNA, the CDR3 is TGTGCCAGCAGCCAAGCCCCAGATTACAATCAGCCCCAGCATTTT. Translating it yields CASSQAPDYNQPQHF.

This clone was recorded only once. This chain links TRBV5-6 with TRBJ2-3, with TRBD1 matching 7 bases. The junction had 4 bases not matched to a gene; V was cut back by 0 bases and J by 3 bases. There are 15 residues in the CDR3. CDR1 and CDR2 (germline): SGHDT, YYEEEE. The DNA of the CDR3 is TGTGCCAGCAGCTTGGGACAGGGTGGGACAGATACGCAGTATTTT. Amino acids: CASSLGQGGTDTQYF.